Listed here are 30 T cell receptor beta chains from one sample, sequenced in a study of blood T cell repertoires in COVID-19. Generated by immunoSEQ multiplex PCR, the TCRdb table keeps only in-frame clones and is missing some. The data contain 55,000 to 90,000 clones, around 82% of them singletons. The sample consisted of peripheral blood. Source of these receptors: a woman aged 60-75 years with acute or convalescent COVID-19.

The sample holds one count of this clone. V and J are TRBV14 and TRBJ2-5; D possibly corresponds to TRBD2 (7 bases). The germline V gene has CDR1 SGHDN and CDR2 FVKESK. With 0 bases removed from V and 5 bases from J, the gap between germline ends came to 13 bases. The length of the CDR3 is 15 residues. CDR3 sequence reads: CASSQDRGAWETQYF. CDR3 nucleotides: TGTGCCAGCAGCCAAGATCGGGGGGCCTGGGAGACCCAGTACTTC.

In this sample, this clone turned up once. The J gene is TRBJ1-2, the V gene TRBV5-4; weak D call: TRBD1 (6 bases). CDR1 is SGHNT and CDR2 is YYREEE in the germline V gene (reference sequence). The CDR3 is made up of 15 amino acids. The V end lost 4 bases, the J end lost 7 bases, and 20 bases lay between the germline ends. The CDR3: CASSRIQGMQGGYTF. DNA of the CDR3: TGTGCCAGCAGCAGAATACAGGGCATGCAGGGTGGCTACACCTTC.

The chain is built from TRBV5-1 and TRBJ2-1; 14 bases are a match to TRBD2. Germline V gene data show CDR1 as SGHRS and CDR2 as YFSETQ. V gave up 3 bases and J gave up 2 bases; unmatched junction bases: 10. The CDR3 contains 19 residues. The CDR3 coding sequence is TGCGCCAGCAGCTCTGGACTAGCGGGGGGACGAACAACCTACAATGAGCAGTTCTTC. It is translated as CASSSGLAGGRTTYNEQFF.

The chain recombines TRBV4-1 with TRBJ2-1; 13 positions agree with TRBD2. Germline V CDR1 and CDR2: MGHRA, YSYEKL. This CDR3 contains 19 residues. After removal of 0 bases from V and 1 base from J, the junction contained 6 bases not matched to a gene. DNA for the CDR3: TGCGCCAGCAGCCAAGAACTAGCGGGGGGGGTGCGGTCCTACAATGAGCAGTTCTTC. This sequence encodes CASSQELAGGVRSYNEQFF.

The chain joins TRBV6-1 to TRBJ2-1; 12 nucleotides align to TRBD1. Germline CDR1 reads MNHNS; CDR2 reads SASEGT. The CDR3 is 16 residues long. V gave up 4 bases and J gave up 7 bases; unmatched junction bases: 8. CDR3 sequence: CASSGGTGGVRNEQFF. In DNA, the CDR3 is TGTGCCAGCAGTGGGGGGACAGGGGGCGTGAGGAATGAGCAGTTCTTC.

V and J are TRBV7-3 and TRBJ1-5, with 8 bases that match TRBD1. With 5 bases clipped from V and 4 bases from J, the junction kept 7 bases outside the gene matches. The CDR3 extends over 15 amino acids. CDR1 and CDR2 from the germline V gene are SGHTA and FQGTGA. CDR3 loop: CASSPQGASNQPQHF. The DNA of the CDR3 is TGTGCCAGCAGCCCGCAGGGGGCCAGTAATCAGCCCCAGCATTTT. Using reference TRBV7-3 and TRBJ1-5 for the parts outside the CDR3, the full variable domain is GAGVSQTPSNKVTEKGKYVELRCDPISGHTALYWYRQSLGQGPEFLIYFQGTGAADDSGLPNDRFFAVRPEGSVSTLKIQRTERGDSAVYLCASSPQGASNQPQHFGDGTRLSIL.

This sequence joins TRBV6-5 and TRBJ1-4; 7 nucleotides line up with TRBD1. The CDR3 length is 14 residues. CDR1 is MNHEY and CDR2 is SVGAGI in the germline V gene. With 6 bases clipped from V and 4 bases from J, the junction kept 5 bases outside the gene matches. This CDR3 reads CASSLTGSNEKLFF. CDR3 coding DNA: TGTGCCAGCAGCCTGACAGGGAGTAATGAAAAACTGTTTTTT.

CDR3 region: CASSKDRLDDTEAFF. The CDR3 bases are TGTGCCAGCAGTAAGGACAGGCTTGACGACACTGAAGCTTTCTTT. The chain couples TRBV2 to TRBJ1-1; 7 bases are shared with TRBD1. The germline CDR1 and CDR2 sequences are SNHLY and FYNNEI. The V gene end was trimmed by 5 bases and the J gene end by 3 bases; junction bases not matched to a gene: 9. The CDR3 contains 15 residues.

This sequence joins TRBV2 and TRBJ2-5; 11 bases line up with TRBD2. Per the germline V gene, CDR1 is SNHLY and CDR2 is FYNNEI. The CDR3 length is 15 residues. V was pared by 6 bases and J by 2 bases, with 5 bases of the junction left unmatched. CDR3 sequence reads: CASRVASGGQETQYF. The CDR3, as DNA: TGTGCCAGCAGAGTGGCTAGCGGGGGGCAAGAGACCCAGTACTTC.

This clone showed up just once. This chain uses TRBV2 with TRBJ2-3, with D hard to call. The germline V gene has CDR1 SNHLY and CDR2 FYNNEI. V lost 7 bases, J lost 6 bases, and 11 bases lay in between. CDR3 length equals 12 residues. CDR3 in amino acids: CASTLRSDTQYF. The CDR3 DNA reads as TGTGCCAGCACCCTACGCTCTGATACGCAGTATTTT.

CDR3 protein: CASTPTGPYNSPLHF. The DNA of the CDR3 is TGTGCCAGCACTCCGACAGGGCCCTATAATTCACCCCTCCACTTT. V is TRBV6-5 and J is TRBJ1-6; 7 bases are shared with TRBD1. The CDR3 spans 15 residues. Looked up from germline, CDR1 is MNHEY and CDR2 is SVGAGI. The junction had 5 bases not matched to a gene; V was cut back by 7 bases and J by 2 bases.

The CDR3 sequence is CASSGGQGAIGYTF. The DNA of the CDR3 is TGCGCCAGCAGCGGCGGACAGGGGGCGATCGGCTACACCTTC. The V and J genes are TRBV5-1 and TRBJ1-2; TRBD1 agrees at 11 bases. This CDR3 is built from 14 residues. J lost 8 bases, V lost 4 bases, and 7 bases had no gene match. Germline V gene lookup returns CDR1 SGHRS and CDR2 YFSETQ.

The chain employs TRBV6-5 and TRBJ1-2, with 8 nucleotides matching TRBD1. Germline lookup yields CDR1 MNHEY and CDR2 SVGAGI. The V segment lost 5 bases and the J segment 6 bases; nucleotides outside the gene matches: 11. The CDR3 totals 15 residues. The CDR3 spells CASSTEQGALHGYTF. As DNA, the CDR3 is TGTGCCAGCAGTACAGAGCAGGGGGCGCTTCATGGCTACACCTTC.

This chain connects TRBV7-6 to TRBJ1-4; weak D call: TRBD1 (5 bases). The CDR3 sequence is 15 residues long. The germline V gene has CDR1 SGHVS and CDR2 FNYEAQ. Between the trimmed V and J ends, which lost 1 base and 7 bases, there was a span of 13 bases. CDR3 coding DNA: TGTGCCAGCAGCTTAGGAACCATTGGGGCTGAAAAACTGTTTTTT. This gives the protein CASSLGTIGAEKLFF.

The gene calls are TRBV27 and TRBJ2-3; 9 positions agree with TRBD2. The CDR3 loop spans 18 amino acids. Germline CDR1 is MNHEY and CDR2 is SMNVEV (reference sequence). Germline trimming cut 6 bases from V and 0 bases from J; bases unmatched to any gene: 13. DNA for the CDR3: TGTGCCAGCAGCCACCGGAGCGGGGGGATCATAAGCACAGATACGCAGTATTTT. Amino acids: CASSHRSGGIISTDTQYF.

J is TRBJ2-2 and V is TRBV9; a weak D match, TRBD2 (7 bases). Germline V lookup: CDR1 SGDLS, CDR2 YYNGEE. Deletions cut 8 bases from V and 0 bases from J, with 17 bases between. This CDR3 is built from 16 residues. In DNA form, the CDR3 reads TGTGCCAGTGGCGGGGGCACCGCCCCGAACACCGGGGAGCTGTTTTTT. It codes for CASGGGTAPNTGELFF.

This clone was observed a handful of times. V is TRBV11-2 and J is TRBJ1-2, with D possibly TRBD1 on 5 matching bases. Germline-derived CDR1 and CDR2 are SGHAT and FQNNGV. The CDR3 consists of 12 residues. V was cut by 2 bases and J by 8 bases, with 9 bases left in between. CDR3 sequence: CASSLQGKGYTF. The CDR3 DNA sequence: TGTGCCAGCAGCTTACAGGGTAAAGGCTACACCTTC.

This clone came up once. The chain uses TRBV5-1 and TRBJ1-2; D not resolved. This CDR3 is built from 12 residues. The germline V gene encodes CDR1 SGHRS and CDR2 YFSETQ. The V end was cut by 0 bases, the J end by 3 bases, with 3 bases between. The CDR3 sequence: CASSLGDYGYTF. CDR3 nucleotide sequence: TGCGCCAGCAGCTTGGGAGACTATGGCTACACCTTC.

This clone was seen a handful of times. This rearrangement joins TRBV27 to TRBJ2-1; 8 bases line up with TRBD2. The junction had 10 bases not matched to a gene; V was cut back by 0 bases and J by 6 bases. The CDR3 totals 17 residues. Germline V gives CDR1 MNHEY, CDR2 SMNVEV (reference sequence). CDR3 sequence: CASSLSRLAGQFNEQFF. For the CDR3, the DNA is TGTGCCAGCAGTTTATCGAGGCTAGCGGGCCAATTCAATGAGCAGTTCTTC.

This chain connects TRBV3-1 (or the pseudogene TRBV3-2) to TRBJ1-1; the D is unclear. V lost 0 bases and J 6 bases, leaving 14 bases between the germline ends. Germline CDR1 LGHDT, CDR2 YNNKEL (reference sequence). This CDR3 is 15 amino acids long. CDR3 amino acids: CASSQDGERVSEAFF. In nucleotides, the CDR3 is TGTGCCAGCAGCCAAGACGGGGAAAGGGTCTCTGAAGCTTTCTTT.

A single count supports this clone. The chain employs TRBV30 and TRBJ1-1, with 9 bases matching TRBD1. Germline V gene data show CDR1 as GTSNPN and CDR2 as SVGIG (reference sequence). Trimming removed 3 bases from V and 1 base from J; junction bases left unmatched: 3. The CDR3 has 14 residues. The CDR3 DNA reads TGTGCCTGGAGGAGACAGGGGGGGAACACTGAAGCTTTCTTT. Its protein product is CAWRRQGGNTEAFF.

This sequence joins TRBV27 and TRBJ1-2, with D perhaps TRBD1 (5 bases). Trimming took off 7 bases at V and 4 bases at J, with 19 bases between the two ends. This CDR3 spans 15 amino acids. CDR1 MNHEY and CDR2 SMNVEV come from the germline V gene (reference sequence). The CDR3 reads CASKSRQGPLYGYTF. DNA of the CDR3: TGTGCCAGCAAAAGCCGGCAGGGCCCTCTCTATGGCTACACCTTC.

The sample holds one count of this clone. V usage is TRBV2 and J usage is TRBJ1-3, with D perhaps matching TRBD1 (5 bases). V lost 7 bases and J 0 bases, leaving 19 bases between the germline ends. There are 17 residues in the CDR3. CDR1 SNHLY and CDR2 FYNNEI come from the germline V gene. The CDR3 DNA reads as TGTGCCAGCACCCTACTCCCCGCGGGGACCTCTGGAAACACCATATATTTT. Residues: CASTLLPAGTSGNTIYF.

Only one count was recorded for this clone. The V gene is TRBV29-1, the J gene TRBJ1-1; D may be TRBD1 (6 bases). Deletions cut 5 bases from V and 11 bases from J, with 15 bases between. Germline V gene sequence: CDR1 SQVTM, CDR2 ANQGSEA. The CDR3 spans 11 residues. The CDR3 sequence is CSVTAGAGAFF. In DNA form, the CDR3 reads TGCAGCGTTACAGCAGGGGCCGGCGCTTTCTTT.

The chain links TRBV30 to TRBJ1-4, with no clear D. With 0 bases removed from V and 7 bases from J, the gap between germline ends came to 15 bases. The CDR3 is 15 residues long. Germline assignment: CDR1 GTSNPN and CDR2 SVGIG (reference sequence). As DNA, the CDR3 is TGTGCCTGGAGTGTACGGGGATTAATTGGTGAAAAACTGTTTTTT. Translating gives CAWSVRGLIGEKLFF.

The V call is TRBV5-6, the J call TRBJ1-3; 7 positions match TRBD1. Germline V gene lookup returns CDR1 SGHDT and CDR2 YYEEEE. CDR3 length equals 16 residues. After removal of 4 bases from V and 0 bases from J, the junction contained 7 bases not matched to a gene. Here the CDR3 DNA reads TGTGCCAGCAGCCCAGGGGGGATTTCCTCTGGAAACACCATATATTTT. Its translation is CASSPGGISSGNTIYF.

J is TRBJ1-1 and V is TRBV2, with 9 positions matching TRBD1. This CDR3 is 14 amino acids long. J lost 5 bases, V lost 6 bases, and 7 bases had no gene match. Germline lookup yields CDR1 SNHLY and CDR2 FYNNEI. The CDR3 loop is CASRPTGGGTEAFF. CDR3 DNA sequence: TGTGCCAGCAGGCCGACAGGGGGTGGGACTGAAGCTTTCTTT. Drawing the rest from reference TRBV2 and TRBJ1-1, the complete variable domain is EPEVTQTPSHQVTQMGQEVILRCVPISNHLYFYWYRQILGQKVEFLVSFYNNEISEKSEIFDDQFSVERPDGSNFTLKIRSTKLEDSAMYFCASRPTGGGTEAFFGQGTRLTVV.

V gene TRBV5-6 combines with J gene TRBJ1-2; weak D call: TRBD1 (5 bases). Germline-derived CDR1 and CDR2 are SGHDT and YYEEEE. This CDR3 comprises 14 residues. Trimming removed 3 bases at V and 4 bases at J, with 13 bases between. CDR3 sequence (DNA): TGTGCCAGCAGCTCATGGGGGGAGAGCTATGGCTACACCTTC. It translates to CASSSWGESYGYTF.

Remarks on this clone: The same CDR3 arises from other DNA sequences in this sample as well. The chain employs TRBV9 and TRBJ1-2, with 9 bases fitting TRBD1. Germline V gene data show CDR1 as SGDLS and CDR2 as YYNGEE. V was clipped by 4 bases and J by 6 bases; unmatched bases: 4. This CDR3 has 13 residues. CDR3 residues: CASSPGQGDGYTF. In DNA, the CDR3 is TGTGCCAGCAGCCCGGGACAGGGTGATGGCTACACCTTC.

The gene calls are TRBV5-1 and TRBJ1-1; D call uncertain. The CDR3 totals 14 residues. Looked up from germline, CDR1 is SGHRS and CDR2 is YFSETQ. V was cut by 4 bases and J by 11 bases, with 21 bases left in between. The CDR3 DNA reads TGCGCCAGCAGCCCGAGGTCGGAGGGCGGCGAGGCTTTCTTT. It translates to CASSPRSEGGEAFF.